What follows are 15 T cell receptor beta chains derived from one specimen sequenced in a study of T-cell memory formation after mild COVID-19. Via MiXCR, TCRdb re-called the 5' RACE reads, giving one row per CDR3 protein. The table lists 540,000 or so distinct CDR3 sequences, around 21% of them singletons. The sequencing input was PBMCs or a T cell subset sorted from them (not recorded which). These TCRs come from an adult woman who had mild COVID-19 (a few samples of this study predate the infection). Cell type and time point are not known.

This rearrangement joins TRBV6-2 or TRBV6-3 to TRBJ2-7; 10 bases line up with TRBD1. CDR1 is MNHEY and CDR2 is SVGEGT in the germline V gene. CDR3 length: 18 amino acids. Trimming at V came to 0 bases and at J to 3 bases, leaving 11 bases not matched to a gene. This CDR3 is CASSYSGPADRGFYEQYF. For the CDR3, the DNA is TGTGCCAGCAGTTACTCCGGCCCCGCGGACAGGGGGTTCTACGAGCAGTACTTC.

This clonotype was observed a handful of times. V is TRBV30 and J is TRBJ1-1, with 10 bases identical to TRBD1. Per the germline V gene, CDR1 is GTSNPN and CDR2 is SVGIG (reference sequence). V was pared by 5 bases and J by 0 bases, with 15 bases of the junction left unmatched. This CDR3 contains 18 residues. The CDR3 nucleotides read TGTGCCTGGGACAGGGGGCGAATACCTGATCGGGTGAACACTGAAGCTTTCTTT. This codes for CAWDRGRIPDRVNTEAFF.

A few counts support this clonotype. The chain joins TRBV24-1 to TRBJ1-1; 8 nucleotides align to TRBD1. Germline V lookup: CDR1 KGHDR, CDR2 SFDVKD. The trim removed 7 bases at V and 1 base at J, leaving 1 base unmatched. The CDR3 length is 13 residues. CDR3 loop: CATSGQGNTEAFF. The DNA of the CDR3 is TGTGCCACCAGCGGACAGGGGAACACTGAAGCTTTCTTT.

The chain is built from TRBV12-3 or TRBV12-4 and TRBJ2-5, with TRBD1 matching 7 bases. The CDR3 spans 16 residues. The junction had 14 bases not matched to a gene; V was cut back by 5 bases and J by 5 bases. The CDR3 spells CASSEFRQGLRETQYF. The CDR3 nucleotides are TGTGCCAGCAGTGAGTTCCGACAGGGTTTGCGGGAGACCCAGTACTTC.

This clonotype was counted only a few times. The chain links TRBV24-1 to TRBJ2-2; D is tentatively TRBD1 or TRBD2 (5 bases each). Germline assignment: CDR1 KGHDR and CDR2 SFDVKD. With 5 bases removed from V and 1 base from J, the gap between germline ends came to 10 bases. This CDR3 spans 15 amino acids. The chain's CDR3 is CATSAGGLNTGELFF. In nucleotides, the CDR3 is TGTGCCACCAGTGCTGGGGGTCTGAACACCGGGGAGCTGTTTTTT.

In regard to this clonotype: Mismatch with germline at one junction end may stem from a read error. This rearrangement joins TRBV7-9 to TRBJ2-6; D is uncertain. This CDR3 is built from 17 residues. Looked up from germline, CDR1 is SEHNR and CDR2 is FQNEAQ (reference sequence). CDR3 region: CASSLVVINSGDNVLTF. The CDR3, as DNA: TGTGCCAGCAGCTTAGTGGTAATAAACTCTGGGGACAACGTCCTGACTTTC.

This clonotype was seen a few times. CDR3 residues: CASSPMRGLNTEAFF. CDR3 nucleotides: TGTGCCAGCTCACCAATGCGGGGCTTGAACACTGAAGCTTTCTTT. The chain carries TRBV18 and TRBJ1-1; D is perhaps TRBD1 (5 bases). CDR1 and CDR2 (germline): KGHSH, LQKENI. V was trimmed by 2 bases and J by 0 bases, leaving 10 bases between them. The length of the CDR3 is 15 residues.

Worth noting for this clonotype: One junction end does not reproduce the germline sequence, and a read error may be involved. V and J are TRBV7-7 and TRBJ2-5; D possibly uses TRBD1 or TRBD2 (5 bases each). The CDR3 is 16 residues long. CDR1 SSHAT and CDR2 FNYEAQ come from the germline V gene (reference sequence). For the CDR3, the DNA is TGTGCTAGCAGCAAAGGGACCTCCTCGGGGCAAGAGACCCAGTACTTC. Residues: CASSKGTSSGQETQYF.

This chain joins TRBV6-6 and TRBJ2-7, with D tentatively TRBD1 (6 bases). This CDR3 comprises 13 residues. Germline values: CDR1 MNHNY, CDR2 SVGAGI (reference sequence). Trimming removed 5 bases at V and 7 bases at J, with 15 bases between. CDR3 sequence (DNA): TGTGCCAGCAGTCCCCCACAGGGCGGGGAGCAGTACTTC. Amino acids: CASSPPQGGEQYF.

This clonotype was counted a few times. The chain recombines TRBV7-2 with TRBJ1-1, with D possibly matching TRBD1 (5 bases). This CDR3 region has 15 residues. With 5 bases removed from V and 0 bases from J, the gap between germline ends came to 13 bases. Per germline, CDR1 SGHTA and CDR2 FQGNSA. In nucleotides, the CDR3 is TGTGCCAGCAGCCCACTCAGGGCCATGAACACTGAAGCTTTCTTT. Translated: CASSPLRAMNTEAFF.

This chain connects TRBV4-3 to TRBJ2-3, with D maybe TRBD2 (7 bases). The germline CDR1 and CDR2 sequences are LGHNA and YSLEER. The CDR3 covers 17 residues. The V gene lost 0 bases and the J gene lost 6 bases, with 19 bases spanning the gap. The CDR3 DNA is TGCGCCAGCAGCCAAGACTCCGGGGGGCGCGGAGGGGATACGCAGTATTTT. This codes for CASSQDSGGRGGDTQYF.

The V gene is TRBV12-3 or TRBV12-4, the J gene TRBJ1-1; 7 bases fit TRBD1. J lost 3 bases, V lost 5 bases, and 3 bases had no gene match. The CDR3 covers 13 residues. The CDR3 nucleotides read TGTGCCAGCAGTAAAACAGGGGACACTGAAGCTTTCTTT. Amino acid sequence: CASSKTGDTEAFF.

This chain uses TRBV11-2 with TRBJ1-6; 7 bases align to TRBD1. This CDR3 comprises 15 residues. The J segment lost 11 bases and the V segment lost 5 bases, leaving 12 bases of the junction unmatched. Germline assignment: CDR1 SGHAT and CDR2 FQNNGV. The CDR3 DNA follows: TGTGCCAGCAGCCCCATAGGGGACAGAGGGCCACCCCTCCACTTT. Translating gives CASSPIGDRGPPLHF.

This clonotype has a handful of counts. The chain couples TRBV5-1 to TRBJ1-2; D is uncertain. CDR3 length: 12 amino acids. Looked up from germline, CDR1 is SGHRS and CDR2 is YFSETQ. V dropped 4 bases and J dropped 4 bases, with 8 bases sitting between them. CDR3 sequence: CASSPEFYGYTF. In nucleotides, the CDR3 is TGCGCCAGCAGCCCCGAGTTCTATGGCTACACCTTC.

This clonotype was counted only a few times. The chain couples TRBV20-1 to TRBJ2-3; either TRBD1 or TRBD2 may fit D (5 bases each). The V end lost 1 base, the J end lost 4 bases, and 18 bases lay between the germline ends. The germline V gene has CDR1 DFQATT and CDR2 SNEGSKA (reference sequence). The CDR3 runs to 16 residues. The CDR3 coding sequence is TGCAGTGCTAGAGGGGACGGGACCGTTACCCCAGATACGCAGTATTTT. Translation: CSARGDGTVTPDTQYF.